Sequencing of this T cell receptor (beta chain) was carried out in a study of T cell repertoires in cytomegalovirus infection. Study-wide results and caveats: The ex vivo response was dominated by HLA-C-restricted CMV-specific TCR beta clonotypes.

TCRdb used MiXCR to reprocess the reads, holding one entry per CDR3 protein. The table lists approximately 630,000 distinct CDR3 sequences, roughly 24% of them singletons. Germline V CDR1 and CDR2: SEHNR, FQNEAQ (reference sequence). The CDR3 sequence is 15 residues long. The V gene end was trimmed by 3 bases and the J gene end by 4 bases; junction bases not matched to a gene: 6. Turning to this clonotype: Its matching antigen is unknown.

The V call is TRBV7-9, the J call TRBJ1-2, with 9 bases identical to TRBD1. The source material was CD8+ T cells from PBMCs. The clonotype was recovered from a human donor in good health (CMV status not recorded). Some clones in this sample may be carry-over from other donors' samples. In nucleotides, the CDR3 is TGTGCCAGCAGCTTTTCAACAGGGGGCTTCTATGGCTACACCTTC. Translation gives CASSFSTGGFYGYTF. Variable domain in full (rest from reference TRBV7-9 and TRBJ1-2): DTGVSQNPRHKITKRGQNVTFRCDPISEHNRLYWYRQTLGQGPEFLTYFQNEAQLEKSRLLSDRFSAERPKGSFSTLEIQRTEQGDSAMYLCASSFSTGGFYGYTFGSGTRLTVV.